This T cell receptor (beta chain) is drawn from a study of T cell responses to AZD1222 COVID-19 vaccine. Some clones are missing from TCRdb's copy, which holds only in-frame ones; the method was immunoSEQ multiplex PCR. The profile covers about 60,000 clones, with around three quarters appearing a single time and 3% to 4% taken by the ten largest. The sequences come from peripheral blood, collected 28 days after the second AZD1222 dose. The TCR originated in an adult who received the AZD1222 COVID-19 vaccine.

The chain's CDR3 is CASRGAYNEQFF. CDR3 sequence (DNA): TGTGCCAGCAGGGGCGCGTACAATGAGCAGTTCTTC. The rearrangement uses TRBV28 and TRBJ2-1; D gene uncertain. CDR1 is MDHEN, CDR2 SYDVKM, per germline. CDR3 size: 12 residues. V was shortened by 6 bases and J by 4 bases, with 7 bases between the two germline ends.